This TCR beta chain was recovered during a study of cytomegalovirus exposure and HLA in healthy donors. Study details: The same platform was used for the roughly 110 validation repertoires as for the 666 first-cohort repertoires, as reported in a later analysis. Study-wide results and caveats: The investigators catalogued 180 or so TCR beta chains as cytomegalovirus-associated.

On this clone: Its antigen remains unidentified.

TCRdb keeps only in-frame clones here, not all; method: immunoSEQ multiplex PCR. The table records 200,000 to 250,000 clones, over 80% of them present only once. CDR1 and CDR2 from the germline V gene are GTSNPN and SVGIG (reference sequence). The CDR3 consists of 16 residues. V lost 3 bases and J lost 3; bases outside the gene matches: 13. This clonotype was sampled from a woman aged 25-40 years in good health and CMV-seropositive. The source material was PBMCs. The rearrangement uses TRBV30 and TRBJ1-1, with 7 bases that match TRBD1. CDR3 protein: CAWSPPTTGKDTEAFF. CDR3 sequence (DNA): TGTGCCTGGAGCCCCCCTACGACAGGGAAGGACACTGAAGCTTTCTTT.